This T cell receptor beta chain was found in a study of beta chain features in type 1 diabetes. The study's findings and limits: Researchers report that Type 1 diabetes patients had moderately but significantly shorter TCRB CDR3s across all four CD4+ subsets. It was among patients, rather than healthy donors, that naive, central memory and Treg TCRB repertoires appeared more similar.

Remarks on this clone: Its target is unknown.

The CDR3 spans 16 residues. Germline lookup yields CDR1 MNHNS and CDR2 SASEGT. Losses at the gene ends were 2 bases for V and 5 bases for J; bases not matched to a gene: 9. The study reverse transcribed the entire isolated RNA, so it sequenced expressed TCRB transcripts. This table comes from immunoSEQ multiplex PCR, and its TCRdb copy is limited to in-frame clones, with some not included. The repertoire includes more than 300,000 clones, 9.5% to 10% of them detected once, and about 0.6% sits in the top ten. The rearrangement links TRBV6-1 to TRBJ1-5; 7 nucleotides match TRBD1. The TCR sequence derives from a man between 25 and 39 years old with type 1 diabetes. The sequenced material came from central memory CD4+ T cells from blood. CDR3: CASSEPRTGMDQPQHF. CDR3 DNA sequence: TGTGCCAGCAGTGAACCGCGGACAGGTATGGATCAGCCCCAGCATTTT.